This TCR beta chain was sequenced for a study of CD8 T cells in Susac syndrome. About the research overall: The sequenced Susac syndrome patients included more than five who had clinically active disease and roughly 8 who were in remission.

RNA amounts of 0.5 to 1 ug underwent reverse transcription with random hexamers. Across 54 Vbeta and 13 Jbeta, immunoSEQ multiplex PCR amplified TCR beta CDR3. TCRdb reanalysed the immunoSEQ multiplex PCR reads using MiXCR and keeps one entry per CDR3 protein. The repertoire holds 210,000 or so distinct CDR3 sequences, roughly 93% seen once, with about 0.14% in the top ten. Comment on this clonotype: Its antigen is unidentified.

General study results and limits: Expansion of clones was not seen in the CD4+ T cell repertoires of Susac syndrome.

V was shortened by 3 bases and J by 0 bases, with 8 bases between the two germline ends. CDR1 and CDR2 (germline): DFQATT, SNEGSKA (reference sequence). The CDR3 consists of 13 residues. The gene calls are TRBV20-1 and TRBJ1-2; D gene unclear. Sequenced material: CD4+ T cells from PBMCs. The receptor's source is a human donor with Susac syndrome. The CDR3 region is CSARAGSNYGYTF. Written as DNA, the CDR3 is TGCAGTGCTAGGGCAGGATCTAACTATGGCTACACCTTC.